The rows below give T cell receptor beta chains drawn from one sample of a study of CD8 T cells in ankylosing spondylitis. TCRdb redid the calling of the 5' RACE reads with MiXCR, one entry per CDR3 protein. In the table there are about 340,000 distinct CDR3 sequences, 14% to 15% of which are singletons. The sequencing input was blood, either unsorted or a sorted T cell fraction (not recorded which). The receptors originated from a male donor with ankylosing spondylitis or in good health (not recorded which). Each CDR3 is given with its conserved first and last residue. A D gene is named only where the DNA matches it firmly. The size of a clone is reported for some rows only, either as once, few or many, or as a class for expanded clones.

>NA|TRBJ1-4|TRBV4-1|NA
CASSPDSLRRPGSEKLFF
TGCGCCAGCAGCCCAGATTCACTTAGACGCCCGGGGAGTGAAAAACTGTTTTTT
>NA|TRBJ2-7|TRBV7-2|few
CASSLSGVRAYEQYF
TGTGCCAGCAGCTTATCAGGGGTGAGAGCCTACGAGCAGTACTTC
>TRBD2|TRBJ2-7|TRBV6-1|NA
CASSGRTSGRYEQYF
TGTGCCAGCAGTGGAAGGACTAGCGGGAGATACGAGCAGTACTTC
>NA|TRBJ2-5|TRBV5-1|many
CASSLVGGETQYF
TGCGCCAGCAGCTTGGTGGGTGGAGAGACCCAGTACTTC
>TRBD1|TRBJ2-5|TRBV12-3/TRBV12-4|NA
CASRGQGPQETQYF
TGTGCCAGCAGGGGACAGGGCCCCCAAGAGACCCAGTACTTC
>TRBD2|TRBJ2-7|TRBV12-3/TRBV12-4|few
CASSFWAGGPEEQYF
TGTGCCAGCAGTTTTTGGGCGGGGGGTCCTGAGGAGCAGTACTTC
>NA|TRBJ1-4|TRBV12-5|few
CASGFRSAAATNEKLFF
TGTGCTAGTGGTTTTCGTTCGGCAGCCGCAACTAATGAAAAACTGTTTTTT
>NA|TRBJ1-5|TRBV5-5|NA
CASSLEMRQPQHF
TGTGCCAGCAGCTTGGAAATGCGTCAGCCCCAGCATTTT
>TRBD1|TRBJ2-7|TRBV11-2|NA
CASSLSTGEYEQYF
TGTGCCAGCAGCCTTTCGACAGGGGAATACGAGCAGTACTTC
>NA|TRBJ2-7|TRBV20-1|once
CSARGGNPSRGHYEQYF
TGCAGTGCTAGAGGAGGGAATCCGTCGCGGGGACATTACGAGCAGTACTTC
>NA|TRBJ2-3|TRBV20-1|NA
CSATPPRGADTQYF
TGCAGTGCTACACCCCCGCGGGGCGCAGATACGCAGTATTTT
>TRBD1|TRBJ2-7|TRBV6-2/TRBV6-3|few
CASNTRQGPSIEQYF
TGTGCCAGCAATACCCGACAGGGCCCCTCAATCGAGCAGTACTTC
>TRBD2|TRBJ2-1|TRBV18|few
CASSPGTSGENEQFF
TGTGCCAGCTCACCAGGGACTAGCGGGGAAAATGAGCAGTTCTTC
>NA|TRBJ2-1|TRBV7-9|once
CASSLLTGNPYNEQFF
TGTGCCAGCAGCCTCCTAACAGGGAACCCCTACAATGAGCAGTTCTTC
>NA|TRBJ2-3|TRBV20-1|NA
CSASGKGTDTQYF
TGCAGTGCTAGCGGGAAGGGCACAGATACGCAGTATTTT
>NA|TRBJ2-7|TRBV20-1|NA
CSARAAARNYEQYF
TGCAGTGCTAGAGCCGCAGCCCGGAACTACGAGCAGTACTTC
>TRBD2|TRBJ2-5|TRBV7-8|many
CASSFLAGEQETQYF
TGTGCCAGCAGCTTTTTAGCGGGGGAACAAGAGACCCAGTACTTC
>TRBD1|TRBJ2-1|TRBV7-2|NA
CASSLGRGRVHEQFF
TGTGCCAGCAGCTTAGGCAGGGGGCGCGTCCATGAGCAGTTCTTC
>NA|TRBJ1-1|TRBV5-1|NA
CASSPSWVNTEAFF
TGCGCCAGCAGCCCGTCGTGGGTTAACACTGAAGCTTTCTTT
>TRBD1|TRBJ1-2|TRBV3-1|NA
CASSTGQGGYTF
TGTGCCAGCAGCACGGGACAGGGCGGCTACACCTTC
>NA|TRBJ2-2|TRBV29-1|once
CSVARGRLAGELLF
TGCAGCGTTGCAAGGGGGAGACTGGCCGGGGAGCTGCTTTTT
>TRBD1|TRBJ1-1|TRBV4-1|NA
CASSHPQGERGEAFF
TGCGCCAGCAGCCATCCCCAGGGGGAAAGGGGTGAAGCTTTCTTT
>NA|TRBJ2-1|TRBV12-3/TRBV12-4|NA
CASSPSWGFSSYNEQFF
TGTGCCAGCAGCCCGAGTTGGGGCTTCAGCTCCTACAATGAGCAGTTCTTC
>NA|TRBJ2-7|TRBV7-2|NA
CASSRTSSGNYEQYF
TGTGCCAGCAGCCGGACCAGCAGCGGCAACTACGAGCAGTACTTC
>NA|TRBJ2-1|TRBV20-1|NA
CCAPQLGVNSYNEQFF
TGCTGTGCTCCTCAGCTGGGGGTCAACTCCTACAATGAGCAGTTCTTC
>TRBD1|TRBJ1-4|TRBV2|NA
CASRTDRGGEKLFF
TGTGCCAGCAGAACAGACAGGGGCGGTGAAAAACTGTTTTTT
>NA|TRBJ2-5|TRBV18|few
CASSPRAQETQYF
TGTGCCAGCTCACCAAGGGCCCAAGAGACCCAGTACTTC
>NA|TRBJ2-1|TRBV12-3/TRBV12-4|NA
CASSLGALAGSRNEQFF
TGTGCCAGCAGTTTGGGAGCGTTGGCAGGGAGTAGGAATGAGCAGTTCTTC
>NA|TRBJ1-4|TRBV5-1|NA
CASSLTGLGEKLFF
TGCGCCAGCAGCTTGACAGGATTAGGCGAAAAACTGTTTTTT
>NA|TRBJ1-1|TRBV19|NA
CASSMGTEAFF
TGTGCCAGTAGTATGGGCACTGAAGCTTTCTTT
>NA|TRBJ2-3|TRBV29-1|NA
CSVERGIFTDTQYF
TGCAGCGTGGAGAGGGGGATATTCACAGATACGCAGTATTTT
>NA|TRBJ2-7|TRBV18|NA
CASSPIGATYEQYF
TGTGCCAGCTCACCAATCGGGGCCACCTACGAGCAGTACTTC
>TRBD2|TRBJ2-3|TRBV5-1|NA
CASSFGGAGPTDTQYF
TGCGCCAGCAGCTTCGGCGGAGCGGGGCCCACAGATACGCAGTATTTT
>TRBD2|TRBJ2-3|TRBV12-3/TRBV12-4|NA
CASSTRSGLSTDTQYF
TGTGCCAGCAGTACCCGTAGCGGGCTTAGCACAGATACGCAGTATTTT
>TRBD1|TRBJ2-2|TRBV5-1|once
CASHRTGEYTGDLFF
TGCGCCAGTCACAGGACAGGGGAGTACACCGGGGATCTGTTTTTT
>NA|TRBJ1-2|TRBV18|few
CASSPDRSVGYTF
TGTGCCAGCTCACCTGACCGGTCAGTAGGCTACACCTTC
>NA|TRBJ2-2|TRBV5-1|NA
CASRSPGELFF
TGCGCCAGCAGAAGCCCCGGGGAGCTGTTTTTT
>NA|TRBJ2-1|TRBV4-1|few
CASSQERGQGKNEQFF
TGCGCCAGCAGCCAAGAGCGTGGGCAGGGGAAGAATGAGCAGTTCTTC
>TRBD1|TRBJ2-1|TRBV2|many
CASSGDRQGNQGINKEFF
TGTGCCAGCAGTGGGGATCGACAGGGGAATCAAGGGATAAATAAGGAGTTCTTC
>NA|TRBJ2-1|TRBV15|few
CATSRDRPTYNEQFF
TGTGCCACCAGCAGAGACAGGCCCACCTACAATGAGCAGTTCTTC
>NA|TRBJ2-1|TRBV5-5|NA
CASSSFPWTRANQFF
TGTGCCAGCAGCTCCTTCCCGTGGACCAGGGCCAACCAGTTCTTC
>TRBD2|TRBJ2-3|TRBV7-8|NA
CASTSGGAADTQYF
TGTGCCAGTACTAGCGGGGGGGCAGCAGATACGCAGTATTTT
>NA|TRBJ1-1|TRBV7-8|few
CASSLAGFNTEAFF
TGTGCCAGCAGCTTAGCAGGGTTTAACACTGAAGCTTTCTTT
>TRBD2|TRBJ2-5|TRBV20-1|NA
CSARGSIAGLQETQYF
TGCAGTGCTAGGGGGAGTATAGCGGGTCTCCAAGAGACCCAGTACTTC
>NA|TRBJ2-2|TRBV20-1|few
CSASLSGELFF
TGCAGTGCCTCTCTGAGCGGGGAGCTGTTTTTT
>NA|TRBJ1-1|TRBV7-9|NA
CASSLTQVNTEAFF
TGTGCCAGCAGCTTAACCCAGGTGAACACTGAAGCTTTCTTT
>NA|TRBJ2-3|TRBV7-2|many
CASSLSVRDTQYF
TGTGCCAGCAGCTTGTCCGTTAGAGATACGCAGTATTTT
>NA|TRBJ1-6|TRBV2|few
CASSEVSAYNSPLHF
TGTGCCAGCAGTGAAGTGTCTGCCTATAATTCACCCCTCCACTTT
>NA|TRBJ1-1|TRBV10-1|NA
CASSESGRATEAFF
TGCGCCAGCAGTGAGTCAGGTAGGGCGACTGAAGCTTTCTTT
>TRBD2|TRBJ2-1|TRBV20-1|NA
CSALRGGGSYEQFF
TGCAGTGCCCTCCGGGGGGGCGGATCGTATGAGCAGTTCTTC